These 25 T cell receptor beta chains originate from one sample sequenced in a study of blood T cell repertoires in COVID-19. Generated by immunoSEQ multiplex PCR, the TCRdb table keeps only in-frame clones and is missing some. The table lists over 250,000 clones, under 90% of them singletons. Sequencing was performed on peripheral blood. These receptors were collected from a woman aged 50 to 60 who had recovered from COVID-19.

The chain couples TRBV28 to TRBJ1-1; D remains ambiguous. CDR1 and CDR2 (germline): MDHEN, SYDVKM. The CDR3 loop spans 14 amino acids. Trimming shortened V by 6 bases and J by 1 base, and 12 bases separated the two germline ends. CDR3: CASSVSSRNTEAFF. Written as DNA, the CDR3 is TGTGCCAGCAGCGTATCCTCCCGGAACACTGAAGCTTTCTTT. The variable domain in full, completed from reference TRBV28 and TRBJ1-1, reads DVKVTQSSRYLVKRTGEKVFLECVQDMDHENMFWYRQDPGLGLRLIYFSYDVKMKEKGDIPEGYSVSREKKERFSLILESASTNQTSMYLCASSVSSRNTEAFFGQGTRLTVV.

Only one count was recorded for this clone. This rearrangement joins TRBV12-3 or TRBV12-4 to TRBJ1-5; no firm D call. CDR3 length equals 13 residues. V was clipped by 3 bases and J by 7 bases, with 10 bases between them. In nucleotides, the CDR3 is TGTGCCAGCAGTTTCCGGGAGTGGCAGCCCCAGCATTTT. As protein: CASSFREWQPQHF.

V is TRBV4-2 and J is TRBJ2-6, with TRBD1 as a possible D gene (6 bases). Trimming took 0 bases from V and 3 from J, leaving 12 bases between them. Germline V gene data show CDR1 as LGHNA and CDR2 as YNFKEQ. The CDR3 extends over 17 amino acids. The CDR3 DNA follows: TGTGCCAGCAGCCAAGATACTCGACAGGTTGGGGCCAACGTCCTGACTTTC. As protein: CASSQDTRQVGANVLTF.

Here the CDR3 reads CASSHTGFSYEQYF. The DNA for the CDR3 is TGTGCCAGCAGCCACACAGGCTTCTCCTACGAGCAGTACTTC. The gene calls are TRBV6-2 or TRBV6-3 and TRBJ2-7; D perhaps matches TRBD1 (5 bases). V was cut by 6 bases and J by 0 bases, with 12 bases left in between. CDR1 and CDR2 from the germline V gene are MNHEY and SVGEGT. This CDR3 has 14 residues.

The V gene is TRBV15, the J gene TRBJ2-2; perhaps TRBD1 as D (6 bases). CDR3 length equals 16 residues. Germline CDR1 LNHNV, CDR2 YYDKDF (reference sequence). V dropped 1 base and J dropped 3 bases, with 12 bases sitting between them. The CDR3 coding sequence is TGTGCCACCAGCAGAGTCAGGGGTGCGGACACCGGGGAGCTGTTTTTT. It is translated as CATSRVRGADTGELFF. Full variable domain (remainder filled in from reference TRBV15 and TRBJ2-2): DAMVIQNPRYQVTQFGKPVTLSCSQTLNHNVMYWYQQKSSQAPKLLFHYYDKDFNNEADTPDNFQSRRPNTSFCFLDIRSPGLGDTAMYLCATSRVRGADTGELFFGEGSRLTVL.

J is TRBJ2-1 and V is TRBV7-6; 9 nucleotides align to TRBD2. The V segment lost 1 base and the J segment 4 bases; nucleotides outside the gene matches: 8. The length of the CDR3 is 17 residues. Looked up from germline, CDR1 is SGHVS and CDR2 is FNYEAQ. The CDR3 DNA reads TGTGCCAGCAGCTTAGTTTACTTGGCGGGGGGGTACAATGAGCAGTTCTTC. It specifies CASSLVYLAGGYNEQFF.

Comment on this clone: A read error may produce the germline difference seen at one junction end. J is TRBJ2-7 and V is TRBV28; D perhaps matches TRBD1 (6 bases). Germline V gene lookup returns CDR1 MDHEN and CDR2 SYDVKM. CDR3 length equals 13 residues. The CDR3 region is CATLPGQGRAVSF. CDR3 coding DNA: TGTGCCACCCTCCCCGGCCAGGGGAGAGCAGTAAGCTTC.

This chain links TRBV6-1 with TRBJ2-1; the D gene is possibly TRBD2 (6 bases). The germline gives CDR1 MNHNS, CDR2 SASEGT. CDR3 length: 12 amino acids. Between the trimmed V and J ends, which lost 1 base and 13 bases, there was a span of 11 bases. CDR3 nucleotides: TGTGCCAGCAGTGAAGAACGCGGGACTCAGTTCTTC. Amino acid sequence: CASSEERGTQFF.

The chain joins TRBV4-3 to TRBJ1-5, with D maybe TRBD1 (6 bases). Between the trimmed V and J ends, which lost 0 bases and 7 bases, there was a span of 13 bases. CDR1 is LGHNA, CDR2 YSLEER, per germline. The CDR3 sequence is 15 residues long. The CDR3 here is CASSQDGGAGQPQHF. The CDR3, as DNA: TGCGCCAGCAGCCAAGATGGGGGGGCAGGGCAGCCCCAGCATTTT.

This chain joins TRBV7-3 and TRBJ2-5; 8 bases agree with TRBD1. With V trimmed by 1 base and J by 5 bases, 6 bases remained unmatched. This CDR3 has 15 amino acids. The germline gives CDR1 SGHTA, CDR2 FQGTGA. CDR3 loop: CASSLNRGKGETQYF. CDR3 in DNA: TGTGCCAGCAGCTTAAACAGGGGGAAAGGGGAGACCCAGTACTTC. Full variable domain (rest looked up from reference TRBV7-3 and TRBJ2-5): GAGVSQTPSNKVTEKGKYVELRCDPISGHTALYWYRQSLGQGPEFLIYFQGTGAADDSGLPNDRFFAVRPEGSVSTLKIQRTERGDSAVYLCASSLNRGKGETQYFGPGTRLLVL.

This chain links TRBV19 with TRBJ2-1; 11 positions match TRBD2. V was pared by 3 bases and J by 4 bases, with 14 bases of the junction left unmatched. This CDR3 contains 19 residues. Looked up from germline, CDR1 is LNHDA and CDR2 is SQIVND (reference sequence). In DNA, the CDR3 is TGTGCCAGTAGTATTCGTCTTAGGGTAGTAGCGGGAGGGTACAATGAGCAGTTCTTC. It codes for CASSIRLRVVAGGYNEQFF. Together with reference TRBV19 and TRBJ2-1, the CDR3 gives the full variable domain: DGGITQSPKYLFRKEGQNVTLSCEQNLNHDAMYWYRQDPGQGLRLIYYSQIVNDFQKGDIAEGYSVSREKKESFPLTVTSAQKNPTAFYLCASSIRLRVVAGGYNEQFFGPGTRLTVL.

CDR3 residues: CASSPSGVMDEQYF. The DNA for the CDR3 is TGTGCCAGCAGTCCTTCCGGGGTAATGGACGAGCAGTACTTC. The chain has TRBV27 and TRBJ2-7; D is perhaps TRBD2 (5 bases). This CDR3 is built from 14 residues. CDR1 is MNHEY, CDR2 SMNVEV, per germline (reference sequence). V dropped 5 bases and J dropped 5 bases, with 16 bases sitting between them.

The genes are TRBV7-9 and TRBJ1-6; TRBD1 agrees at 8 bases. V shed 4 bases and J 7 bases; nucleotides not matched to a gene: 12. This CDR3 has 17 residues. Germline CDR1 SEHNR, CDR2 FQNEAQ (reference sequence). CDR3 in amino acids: CASSSSGQGRLNSPLHF. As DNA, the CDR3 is TGTGCCAGCAGCTCCTCAGGACAGGGCCGACTAAATTCACCCCTCCACTTT. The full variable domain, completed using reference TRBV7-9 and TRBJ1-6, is DTGVSQNPRHKITKRGQNVTFRCDPISEHNRLYWYRQTLGQGPEFLTYFQNEAQLEKSRLLSDRFSAERPKGSFSTLEIQRTEQGDSAMYLCASSSSGQGRLNSPLHFGNGTRLTVT.

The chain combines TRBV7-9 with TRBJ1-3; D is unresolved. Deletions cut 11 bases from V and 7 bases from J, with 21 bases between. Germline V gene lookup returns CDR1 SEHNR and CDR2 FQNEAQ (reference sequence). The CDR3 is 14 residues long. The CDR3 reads CAAIGSSLGNTIYF. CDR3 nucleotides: TGTGCCGCAATCGGGTCCAGCCTTGGGAACACCATATATTTT. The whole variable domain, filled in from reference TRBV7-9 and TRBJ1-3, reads DTGVSQNPRHKITKRGQNVTFRCDPISEHNRLYWYRQTLGQGPEFLTYFQNEAQLEKSRLLSDRFSAERPKGSFSTLEIQRTEQGDSAMYLCAAIGSSLGNTIYFGEGSWLTVV.

CDR3 sequence (DNA): TGTGCCAGCAGCGTAGGATTTATTACCCGGGACTCCCGGGGAGATACGCAGTATTTT. Its protein product is CASSVGFITRDSRGDTQYF. The rearrangement uses TRBV9 and TRBJ2-3; a weak D match, TRBD2 (6 bases). The CDR3 has 19 amino acids. Deletions cut 0 bases from V and 5 bases from J, with 25 bases between. In germline, CDR1 is SGDLS, CDR2 YYNGEE.

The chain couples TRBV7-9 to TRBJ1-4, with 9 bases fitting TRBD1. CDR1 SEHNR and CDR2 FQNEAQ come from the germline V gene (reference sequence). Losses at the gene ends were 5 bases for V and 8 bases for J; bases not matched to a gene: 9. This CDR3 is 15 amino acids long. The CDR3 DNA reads TGTGCCAGCAGCGCCCCGGACAGGGGAGTCGAAAAACTGTTTTTT. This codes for CASSAPDRGVEKLFF.

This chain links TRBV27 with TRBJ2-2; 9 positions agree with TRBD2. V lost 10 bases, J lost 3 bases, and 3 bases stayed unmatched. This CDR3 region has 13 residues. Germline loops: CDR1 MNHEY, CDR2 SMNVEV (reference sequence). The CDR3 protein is CAIRGGDTGELFF. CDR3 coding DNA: TGTGCCATCCGCGGGGGGGACACCGGGGAGCTGTTTTTT.

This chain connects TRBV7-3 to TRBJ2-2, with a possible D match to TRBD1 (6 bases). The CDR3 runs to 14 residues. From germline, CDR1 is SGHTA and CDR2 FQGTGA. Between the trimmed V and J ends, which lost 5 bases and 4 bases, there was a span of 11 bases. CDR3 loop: CASSLMTGTGELFF. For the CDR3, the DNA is TGTGCCAGCAGCCTAATGACAGGCACCGGGGAGCTGTTTTTT.

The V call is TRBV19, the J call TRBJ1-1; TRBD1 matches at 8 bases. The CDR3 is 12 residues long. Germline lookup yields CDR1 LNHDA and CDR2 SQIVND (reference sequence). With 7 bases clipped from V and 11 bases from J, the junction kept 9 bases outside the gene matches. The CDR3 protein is CASKVAGGRAFF. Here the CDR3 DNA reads TGTGCCAGTAAGGTGGCAGGGGGCAGGGCTTTCTTT.

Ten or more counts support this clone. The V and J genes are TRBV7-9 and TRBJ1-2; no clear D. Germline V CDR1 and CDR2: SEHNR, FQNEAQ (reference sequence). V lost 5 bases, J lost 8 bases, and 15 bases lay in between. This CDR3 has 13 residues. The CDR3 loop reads CASSPGGLRGYTF. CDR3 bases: TGTGCCAGCAGCCCCGGTGGCCTCAGGGGCTACACCTTC.

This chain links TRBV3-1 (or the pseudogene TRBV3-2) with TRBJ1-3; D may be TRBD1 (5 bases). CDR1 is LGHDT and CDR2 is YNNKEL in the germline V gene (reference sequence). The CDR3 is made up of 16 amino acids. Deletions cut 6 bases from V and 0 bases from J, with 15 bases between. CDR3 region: CASSWGLPNSGNTIYF. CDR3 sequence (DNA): TGTGCCAGCAGTTGGGGACTTCCAAACTCTGGAAACACCATATATTTT.

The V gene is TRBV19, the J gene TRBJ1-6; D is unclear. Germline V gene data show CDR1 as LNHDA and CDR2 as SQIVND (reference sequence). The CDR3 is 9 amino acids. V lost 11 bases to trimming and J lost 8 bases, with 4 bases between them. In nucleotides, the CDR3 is TGTGCCCATCATTCACCCCTCCACTTT. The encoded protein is CAHHSPLHF.

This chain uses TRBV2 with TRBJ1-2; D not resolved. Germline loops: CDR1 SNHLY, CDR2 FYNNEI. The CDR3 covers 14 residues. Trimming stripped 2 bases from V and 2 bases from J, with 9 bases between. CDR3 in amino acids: CASSEKRENYGYTF. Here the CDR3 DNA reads TGTGCCAGCAGTGAAAAGCGGGAGAACTATGGCTACACCTTC.

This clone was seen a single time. The CDR3 coding sequence is TGTGCCAGCAGCCAAGCGGAAGGGGGCGAGTATGGCTACACCTTC. Translating it yields CASSQAEGGEYGYTF. The V gene is TRBV3-1 (or the pseudogene TRBV3-2), the J gene TRBJ1-2; 7 nucleotides match TRBD1. Germline V lookup: CDR1 LGHDT, CDR2 YNNKEL (reference sequence). V shed 1 base, J shed 5 bases, and the junction held 7 bases outside the gene matches. CDR3 size: 15 residues.

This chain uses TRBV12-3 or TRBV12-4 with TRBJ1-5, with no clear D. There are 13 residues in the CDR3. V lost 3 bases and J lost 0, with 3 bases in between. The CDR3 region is CASSFSSNQPQHF. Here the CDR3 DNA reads TGTGCCAGCAGTTTCTCTAGCAATCAGCCCCAGCATTTT.